This T cell receptor beta chain is drawn from a study of regulatory T cells in long-lasting Graves disease listed by TCRdb under 2021. For the wider study: Newly diagnosed Graves' disease patients had taken antithyroid drugs for less than 3 months. Peripheral blood TCR sequencing and RNA sequencing compared persistent Graves' disease patients with newly diagnosed Graves' disease patients. The study was conducted in China and was registered as a clinical trial. TCR sequencing covered about 13 persistent and some 20 newly diagnosed Graves' disease patients, 33 samples in total.

Receptor amplification or capture employed multiplex PCR. TCRdb records Illumina HiSeq 4000 as the sequencer. iRepertoire HTBI primers and Arm-PCR amplification of CDR3 regions were used to construct TCR beta libraries. Before sequencing, the PCR products went through gel purification. Processing in the source paper ran as follows. Gene usage analysis of CDR3 amino acid clonotypes relied on the 55 to 80 TRBV and 13 to 15 TRBJ segments identified across samples. Filtered high-quality paired reads were merged into contigs using COPE and FqMerger. BLAST was used to align contigs to IMGT TRBV, TRBD and TRBJ reference genes, with CDR3 defined following IMGT. Any clonotype with a frequency above 0.1% was classified as a highly expanded clone. Shannon entropy served as the measure of repertoire diversity, while the Gini coefficient captured V-J evenness. Public clonotypes were defined as clonotypes shared by more than one individual. TCRdb's own reprocessing of the public reads used fastp at Q25 and MiXCR and kept productive beta chains. Each CDR3 protein appears once, grouped with its most common genes and DNA. Here the V and J calls rest on TCRdb's processing, not on the authors' analysis. Recorded for this sample are over 350,000 distinct CDR3 sequences; around 13% of them occurred a single time. Clones ranked in the top ten supply approximately 17% of the sample.

Broad study findings and their caveats: Patients with persistent disease shared more public clonotypes (about 2,500) than newly diagnosed patients did (about 970). Compared with newly diagnosed patients, persistent Graves' disease patients had lower TCR Shannon entropy and fewer highly expanded clones, which suggests clonal expansion. TRBV28, TRBJ1-2 and TRBJ2-5 were preferentially used in persistent disease, while TRBV20-1 and TRBJ2-1 were favored in newly diagnosed disease. The authors acknowledged the small sample size as a limitation that may reduce accuracy. Only peripheral blood was studied, because thyroid tissue, the primary lesion, was inaccessible. Only the TCR beta chain was sequenced and analyzed.

The sample holds a few counts of this clonotype. Its target antigen remains unknown. No quality values exist for individual bases; no much larger clone is one base distant. Via the germline V gene (reference sequence), CDR1 is LNHDA and CDR2 SQIVND. From the cysteine through the phenylalanine, the CDR3 covers 15 amino acids. Only the CDR3 region is kept as DNA, spanning 45 bases read in frame from base 1. Between the V and J ends, shortened by 6 bases and 10 bases respectively, the junction contains 22 bases. Reading the label with the study, this specimen's time point is: newly diagnosed GD, antithyroid drugs for less than 3 months. For both TCR sequencing and RNA sequencing, RNA was extracted from PBMCs in TRIzol. The diagnosis of Graves' disease was made according to American Thyroid Association guidelines. Patients for the study were recruited at an endocrinology department in Xi'an, China. Each patient gave around 9 milliliters of peripheral blood, collected in an EDTA anticoagulant tube. Ficoll Paque Plus density gradient separation was used to isolate PBMCs, and no additional T cell sorting was done. An Agilent 2100 Bioanalyzer and agarose gel were used to assess RNA quality, and a NanoDrop 2000 was used to measure RNA concentration.

A further study also used this sample, focusing on T cells in Graves' hyperthyroidism and ophthalmopathy. The other study reports the following: Graves' hyperthyroidism was defined as stable when no progression to ophthalmopathy occurred over 18 months of follow-up. Hyperthyroidism patients were newly diagnosed, had a disease duration of under 2 months, and were aged 18 to 65 years. Any patient with an uncontrolled infection, another autoimmune disease, pregnancy or lactation was excluded. Clinical symptoms, serum thyroxine and TRAb, thyroid ultrasound, and orbital computed tomography formed the basis for the diagnoses. For the first round of RT-PCR on the TCR CDR3, the HTBI primer set was used together with the Qiagen OneStep RT-PCR kit. Most expanded thyroid clonotypes (frequency above 0.001) were also detected in blood, a finding suggesting that blood repertoires may reflect thyroid immune responses. A 13 V-J signature model separated ophthalmopathy from stable hyperthyroidism, with around 88% sensitivity and roughly 84% specificity in cross-validation and 80%/75% in testing. In validation, the model predicted progression to ophthalmopathy a median of 6.5 months before onset, with about 64% sensitivity and about 72% specificity. To identify TCR V-J signatures that set the groups apart, the researchers used a discovery cohort of 90 to 100 patients, made up of roughly 40 with Graves' ophthalmopathy and around 58 with stable Graves' hyperthyroidism. An independent validation cohort of fewer than 20 hyperthyroidism patients and roughly 16 patients who later progressed to ophthalmopathy tested prospective prediction of ophthalmopathy. The 100 discovery patients were randomly split 7:3 into training and test sets. The study also compared thyroid tissue and blood T-cell repertoires from about six Graves' hyperthyroidism patients. Once sampling was done, hyperthyroidism patients were given methimazole at a starting dose of 30 mg daily, whereas ophthalmopathy patients were given high-dose intravenous methylprednisolone. A second multiplex PCR round built the libraries, followed by size selection and purification. Paired-end sequencing of the libraries was performed with 100 bp reads on an Illumina HiSeq2000. SOAPnuke was used to process the raw data, removing reads that contained adapters or uncalled bases, had a mean Phred below 15, or lacked an exact match to the constant primer or identifier. High-quality paired reads were merged using COPE v1.2.5, and each unique nucleotide sequence was defined as a clonotype. MiTCR v1.1 was used to align clonotypes to the IMGT TRBV, TRBD and TRBJ reference segments. Only V-J combinations with frequency above 0.0001, covering about 99% of repertoires, were analysed. A TCS score was defined as the ratio between F50 (clonal expansion) and ExV (chaos), using BLOSUM62-based TCRdist between CDR3 peptides within each V-J. Welch's t-statistics and random forest reduced 500 to 550 V-J features to fewer than 15, which were used in a naive Bayes classifier (R e1071). No statistical method was used to set the sample size in advance, and investigators knew the group allocation. The paper describes TCR Vbeta CDR3 sequencing of 120 to 150 peripheral blood samples, made up of roughly 40 ophthalmopathy patients, around 73 hyperthyroidism patients and roughly 17 progressor patients.

The chain is encoded by TRBV19 joined to TRBJ2-1; TRBD2 is a weak D gene call, 6 bases matching. Sequencing used peripheral blood mononuclear cells (PBMCs), obtained at new diagnosis, from a patient treated with antithyroid drugs. This clonotype originated in a woman between 45 and 65 years old with Graves disease. Donor details come from another sample of the same person, matched by shared clones. The nucleotide sequence reads as follows: TGTGCCAGTAGAATTTTTGCGGGAACGTTAGGGGAGCAGTTCTTC. Translated, it reads CASRIFAGTLGEQFF. The CDR3 plus the reference TRBV19 and TRBJ2-1 genes for the other parts give the full variable domain: DGGITQSPKYLFRKEGQNVTLSCEQNLNHDAMYWYRQDPGQGLRLIYYSQIVNDFQKGDIAEGYSVSREKKESFPLTVTSAQKNPTAFYLCASRIFAGTLGEQFFGPGTRLTVL.